These 19 T cell receptor beta chains came from one sample sequenced in a study of blood T cell repertoires in COVID-19. The assay was immunoSEQ multiplex PCR, and TCRdb's table has in-frame clones only and misses some. Among roughly 190,000 clones listed, roughly 80% were seen once. The sample taken for sequencing was peripheral blood. The receptor source for this set is a man aged 60 to 75 with acute or convalescent COVID-19.

The rearrangement uses TRBV10-3 and TRBJ1-2; the match to TRBD1 covers 7 bases. Germline CDR1 is ENHRY and CDR2 is SYGVKD. J lost 1 base, V lost 4 bases, and 9 bases had no gene match. This CDR3 has 16 amino acids. The CDR3 DNA reads TGTGCCATCAGTGGGGGCGAGGGACAGCATAACTATGGCTACACCTTC. It translates to CAISGGEGQHNYGYTF.

The chain recombines TRBV9 with TRBJ2-4; D may be TRBD1 (6 bases). This CDR3 is 15 amino acids long. Between the trimmed V and J ends, which lost 2 bases and 8 bases, there was a span of 17 bases. Looked up from germline, CDR1 is SGDLS and CDR2 is YYNGEE. CDR3 sequence reads: CASSVTTGNADIQYF. The CDR3 nucleotides are TGTGCCAGCAGCGTCACAACAGGGAATGCGGACATTCAGTACTTC.

V usage is TRBV18 and J usage is TRBJ2-1; 8 bases match TRBD2. J was trimmed by 10 bases and V by 8 bases; bases with no gene match: 16. The CDR3 length is 15 residues. Per germline, CDR1 KGHSH and CDR2 LQKENI. CDR3 nucleotides: TGTGCCAGCCAGGGTCTAGCGGGCCACCGGGGGGAGCAGTTCTTC. Protein product: CASQGLAGHRGEQFF.

The chain joins TRBV12-3 or TRBV12-4 to TRBJ2-1; TRBD2 is a possible D gene (6 bases). The CDR3 is 13 residues long. Trimming stripped 5 bases from V and 6 bases from J, with 11 bases between. CDR3 in DNA: TGTGCCAGCAGTCAGGACTACCTCAATGAGCAGTTCTTC. It encodes CASSQDYLNEQFF.

The genes are TRBV4-2 and TRBJ2-5, with D perhaps TRBD2 (6 bases). CDR1 and CDR2 from the germline V gene are LGHNA and YNFKEQ. CDR3 length: 16 amino acids. V was cut by 1 base and J by 1 base, with 13 bases left in between. This CDR3 reads CASSQGRQGGQETQYF. CDR3 nucleotide sequence: TGTGCCAGCAGCCAAGGAAGGCAGGGAGGCCAAGAGACCCAGTACTTC.

This chain connects TRBV19 to TRBJ2-3; 7 bases fit TRBD1. Per the germline V gene, CDR1 is LNHDA and CDR2 is SQIVND (reference sequence). Trimming removed 6 bases from V and 0 bases from J; junction bases left unmatched: 6. This CDR3 contains 15 residues. This CDR3 reads CASRGFRGSTDTQYF. Here the CDR3 DNA reads TGTGCCAGTAGAGGATTCAGGGGGAGCACAGATACGCAGTATTTT.

The rearrangement links TRBV3-1 (or the pseudogene TRBV3-2) to TRBJ2-3; TRBD2 matches at 12 bases. CDR1 is LGHDT and CDR2 is YNNKEL in the germline V gene (reference sequence). This CDR3 comprises 16 residues. With 4 bases clipped from V and 0 bases from J, the junction kept 2 bases outside the gene matches. The CDR3 DNA sequence: TGTGCCAGCAGCCTTGGGACTAGCGGGAGCACAGATACGCAGTATTTT. The encoded protein is CASSLGTSGSTDTQYF.

V usage is TRBV7-9 and J usage is TRBJ2-7; 8 bases map to TRBD1. J gave up 3 bases and V 3 bases, and 4 bases lay outside the gene matches. Germline lookup yields CDR1 SEHNR and CDR2 FQNEAQ (reference sequence). This CDR3 has 14 residues. The CDR3 region has the DNA TGTGCCAGCAGCTTGGGGACAGGAGTCTACGAGCAGTACTTC. It codes for CASSLGTGVYEQYF. Supplemented by reference TRBV7-9 and TRBJ2-7, the full variable domain reads DTGVSQNPRHKITKRGQNVTFRCDPISEHNRLYWYRQTLGQGPEFLTYFQNEAQLEKSRLLSDRFSAERPKGSFSTLEIQRTEQGDSAMYLCASSLGTGVYEQYFGPGTRLTVT.

This clone was found many times. This chain links TRBV4-3 with TRBJ1-5, with 8 bases that match TRBD1. Unmatched junction bases numbered 7, after V lost 0 bases and J lost 0 bases. The CDR3 consists of 18 residues. CDR1 LGHNA and CDR2 YSLEER come from the germline V gene. CDR3 region: CASSQDMAGGISNQPQHF. The DNA for the CDR3 is TGCGCCAGCAGCCAAGATATGGCAGGGGGCATTAGCAATCAGCCCCAGCATTTT.

Many counts were recorded for this clone. The chain is built from TRBV5-6 and TRBJ2-1; no clear D gene. CDR3 size: 16 residues. The V end lost 9 bases, the J end lost 0 bases, and 19 bases lay between the germline ends. Looked up from germline, CDR1 is SGHDT and CDR2 is YYEEEE. The CDR3 DNA follows: TGTGCCACCTATCCTAGTGGAAGAAGCTCCTACAATGAGCAGTTCTTC. Residues: CATYPSGRSSYNEQFF. Filled out from reference TRBV5-6 and TRBJ2-1, the complete variable domain reads DAGVTQSPTHLIKTRGQQVTLRCSPKSGHDTVSWYQQALGQGPQFIFQYYEEEERQRGNFPDRFSGHQFPNYSSELNVNALLLGDSALYLCATYPSGRSSYNEQFFGPGTRLTVL.

The chain has TRBV30 and TRBJ1-5, with TRBD1 matching over 7 bases. Germline-derived CDR1 and CDR2 are GTSNPN and SVGIG (reference sequence). V trimming: 0 bases; J trimming: 8 bases; junction bases outside the gene matches: 4. The CDR3 is made up of 13 amino acids. CDR3 nucleotides: TGTGCCTGGAGTGTAAGGGGGCTGGAGCCCCAGCATTTT. Translating it yields CAWSVRGLEPQHF.

This chain joins TRBV7-3 and TRBJ2-3; maybe TRBD1 (5 bases). CDR1 is SGHTA, CDR2 FQGTGA, per germline. The CDR3 is 13 amino acids. The ends were cut back, 5 bases at V and 2 bases at J, with 8 bases in the middle. The CDR3 DNA is TGTGCCAGCAGCGACAGTAACACAGATACGCAGTATTTT. Protein sequence: CASSDSNTDTQYF.

This chain uses TRBV2 with TRBJ2-7; D ambiguous. Germline CDR1 reads SNHLY; CDR2 reads FYNNEI. With 6 bases removed from V and 2 bases from J, the gap between germline ends came to 17 bases. The CDR3 runs to 15 residues. CDR3 bases: TGTGCCAGCAGGGAAACTCTAAGTACAGCCTACGAGCAGTACTTC. Encoded protein: CASRETLSTAYEQYF.

The rearrangement joins TRBV7-8 to TRBJ1-2, with 7 bases lining up with TRBD1. The ends lost 4 bases at V and 4 bases at J; junction bases unmatched: 6. This CDR3 has 14 residues. CDR1 SGHVS and CDR2 FQNEAQ come from the germline V gene. The DNA for the CDR3 is TGTGCCAGCAGCTCCCGGGACAGTACCTATGGCTACACCTTC. It encodes CASSSRDSTYGYTF.

Turning to this clone: In the same sample, other DNA sequences code for this CDR3. The rearrangement joins TRBV10-3 to TRBJ1-2; TRBD1 might be the D (6 bases). V was clipped by 2 bases and J by 4 bases, with 8 bases between them. This CDR3 is 13 amino acids long. Germline CDR1 and CDR2: ENHRY and SYGVKD. CDR3 nucleotides: TGTGCCATCAGTGAGGGCAGGGGCTATGGCTACACCTTC. Translating it yields CAISEGRGYGYTF.

This clone has a handful of counts. The rearrangement uses TRBV25-1 and TRBJ1-1, with no clear D. V lost 1 base and J lost 3, with 12 bases in between. Per the germline V gene, CDR1 is MGHDK and CDR2 is SYGVNS. There are 15 residues in the CDR3. The CDR3 DNA sequence: TGTGCCAGCAGTGAATTCGAGGGAGGTCACACTGAAGCTTTCTTT. Protein sequence: CASSEFEGGHTEAFF.

The chain has TRBV11-3 and TRBJ1-1, with D perhaps matching TRBD1 (5 bases). The CDR3 consists of 15 residues. The germline CDR1 and CDR2 sequences are SGHNT and YENEEA. Trimming removed 6 bases at V and 2 bases at J, with 16 bases between. The CDR3: CASSPDGHPNTEAFF. Written as DNA, the CDR3 is TGTGCCAGCAGTCCTGACGGACACCCTAACACTGAAGCTTTCTTT.

This chain uses TRBV10-2 with TRBJ1-1, with a tentative D call TRBD1 (5 bases). Germline CDR1 reads WSHSY; CDR2 reads SAAADI. The V and J ends lost 3 bases and 4 bases respectively, with 9 bases between them. This CDR3 spans 13 amino acids. CDR3: CASSDGRVTEAFF. CDR3 in DNA: TGCGCCAGCAGTGACGGCAGGGTCACTGAAGCTTTCTTT.

The chain links TRBV6-4 to TRBJ2-7, with 8 positions matching TRBD1. Germline CDR1 and CDR2: MRHNA and SNTAGT. V lost 4 bases to trimming and J lost 1 base; unmatched junction nucleotides: 6. This CDR3 is 15 amino acids long. The CDR3 here is CASSVSGTGSYEQYF. CDR3 DNA sequence: TGTGCCAGCAGTGTATCCGGGACAGGATCCTACGAGCAGTACTTC.